Described below is a single TCR beta chain sequence and its context. Its target is unknown. The CDR3 runs 14 residues. Trimming shortened V by 5 bases and J by 6 bases, and 16 bases separated the two germline ends. The germline CDR1 and CDR2 sequences are MDHEN and SYDVKM. This specimen comes from a study of shared clonotypes between healthy human individuals. Study findings and constraints: Estimated richness values were generally larger in naive subsets than in memory subsets.

TCRdb keeps only in-frame clones here, not all; method: immunoSEQ multiplex PCR. The sample shows approximately 100,000 clones, about 72% of them seen only once. V is TRBV28 and J is TRBJ1-2; D possibly corresponds to TRBD1 (6 bases). The clonotype comes from a woman younger than 45 in good health. Material: memory CD8+ T cells sorted from blood. As to subset: CD45RO+ cells pooled with CCR7-negative TemRA cells. This CDR3 is CASSPRTGRDGYTF. CDR3 bases: TGTGCCAGCAGTCCGAGAACAGGGCGAGATGGCTACACCTTC.